One T cell receptor (beta chain) is described in this entry. Its cognate antigen is unknown. Produced via immunoSEQ multiplex PCR; TCRdb's table is partial and in-frame only. The sample has fewer than 120,000 clones, 80% to 90% seen once. This sample was included in a study of T cell responses to AZD1222 COVID-19 vaccine. Study-level results: Only six or seven AZD1222 recipients tested seropositive at baseline. Close to half of spike-specific TCRs reportedly recognize unmutated variant regions.

V shed 0 bases and J shed 5 bases, with 11 bases lying between them. This CDR3 contains 16 residues. CDR1 LNHNV and CDR2 YYDKDF come from the germline V gene (reference sequence). The rearrangement links TRBV15 to TRBJ1-6, with a tentative D call TRBD1 (5 bases). Material: peripheral blood, obtained 28 days after the second AZD1222 dose. The TCR originated in an adult who received the AZD1222 COVID-19 vaccine. CDR3 residues: CATSRDLNRNNSPLHF. The CDR3 DNA reads TGTGCCACCAGCAGAGATTTGAACAGGAATAATTCACCCCTCCACTTT.